One and the same sample provided the 27 T cell receptor beta chains below, sequenced in a study of T cells after yellow fever vaccination. MiXCR was run by TCRdb on the 5' RACE reads, yielding one entry per CDR3 protein. The sample consists of 600,000 to 750,000 distinct CDR3 sequences, about 12% of them appearing once. The source material was PBMCs, sampled on the day of the yellow fever booster vaccination. Every receptor here comes from a man younger than 45 who received the YFV17D yellow fever vaccine.

The table lists this clonotype with a few counts. The chain links TRBV12-5 to TRBJ1-2; D not certain. V lost 2 bases to trimming and J lost 7 bases, with 11 bases between them. This CDR3 spans 13 amino acids. Germline V CDR1 and CDR2: LGHNT, FRNRAP. CDR3 sequence reads: CASGLSVPGGYTF. Written as DNA, the CDR3 is TGTGCTAGTGGTTTGTCGGTTCCCGGTGGCTACACCTTC. The whole variable domain, filled in from reference TRBV12-5 and TRBJ1-2, reads DARVTQTPRHKVTEMGQEVTMRCQPILGHNTVFWYRQTMMQGLELLAYFRNRAPLDDSGMPKDRFSAEMPDATLATLKIQPSEPRDSAVYFCASGLSVPGGYTFGSGTRLTVV.

The chain employs TRBV2 and TRBJ1-5, with D uncertain. V gave up 7 bases and J gave up 4 bases, with 11 bases separating them. This CDR3 comprises 13 residues. Germline values: CDR1 SNHLY, CDR2 FYNNEI. Written as DNA, the CDR3 is TGTGCCAGCATAGCTGCGGGAAATCAGCCCCAGCATTTT. Translated, it gives CASIAAGNQPQHF.

This clonotype was counted between two and nine times. The CDR3 reads CASSHRGNIQYF. The DNA for the CDR3 is TGTGCCAGCAGCCATCGCGGAAACATTCAGTACTTC. This chain uses TRBV3-1 with TRBJ2-4; no clear D gene. The CDR3 totals 12 residues. Germline CDR1 LGHDT, CDR2 YNNKEL (reference sequence). V lost 3 bases to trimming and J lost 6 bases, with 6 bases between them.

Concerning this clonotype itself: A much larger clonotype is one base distant, so this may be a read error. The V and J genes are TRBV10-3 and TRBJ1-5; 9 bases are shared with TRBD1. V shed 7 bases and J 3 bases; nucleotides not matched to a gene: 4. CDR1 ENHRY and CDR2 SYGVKD come from the germline V gene. The CDR3 totals 14 residues. CDR3 sequence (DNA): TGTGCCATCAACCGGGACAGGGCCAATCAGCCCCAGCATTTT. Its translation is CAINRDRANQPQHF.

This clonotype was found a few times. This rearrangement joins TRBV24-1 to TRBJ2-5, with D perhaps matching TRBD2 (5 bases). The V end was cut by 5 bases, the J end by 2 bases, with 11 bases between. In germline, CDR1 is KGHDR, CDR2 SFDVKD. CDR3 length equals 14 residues. CDR3 sequence: CATSGLGEQETQYF. CDR3 sequence (DNA): TGTGCCACCAGTGGGTTGGGAGAGCAAGAGACCCAGTACTTC.

The sample holds a few counts of this clonotype. The CDR3 DNA reads TGTGCCAGCAGCTCGGCGACTAGCGGCCCGTTGACGACGCAGTATTTT. This encodes CASSSATSGPLTTQYF. The chain recombines TRBV5-4 with TRBJ2-3, with 9 bases fitting TRBD2. Germline V gene lookup returns CDR1 SGHNT and CDR2 YYREEE (reference sequence). V shed 3 bases and J 9 bases; nucleotides not matched to a gene: 14. This CDR3 region has 16 residues.

This chain uses TRBV3-1 with TRBJ1-4; D is uncertain. Trimming removed 4 bases from V and 8 bases from J, with 11 bases in between. Looked up from germline, CDR1 is LGHDT and CDR2 is YNNKEL (reference sequence). This CDR3 comprises 13 residues. CDR3 sequence (DNA): TGTGCCAGCAGCCTATATCGGGAGGAAAAACTGTTTTTT. Its protein is CASSLYREEKLFF.

The rearrangement uses TRBV5-1 and TRBJ2-3, with D uncertain. The germline gives CDR1 SGHRS, CDR2 YFSETQ. V dropped 0 bases and J dropped 4 bases, with 12 bases sitting between them. This CDR3 spans 15 amino acids. The CDR3 DNA sequence: TGCGCCAGCAGCTTGGCCCTCCCCCGGGCAGATACGCAGTATTTT. Translating it yields CASSLALPRADTQYF.

V is TRBV20-1 and J is TRBJ2-1, with no clear D. CDR1 and CDR2 from the germline V gene are DFQATT and SNEGSKA (reference sequence). Trimming shortened V by 0 bases and J by 5 bases, and 5 bases separated the two germline ends. This CDR3 spans 12 amino acids. The CDR3 DNA is TGCAGTGCTAGAGATCAGAACAATGAGCAGTTCTTC. Protein product: CSARDQNNEQFF.

The chain combines TRBV5-4 with TRBJ2-5, with 9 positions matching TRBD1. Germline V gene lookup returns CDR1 SGHNT and CDR2 YYREEE (reference sequence). The CDR3 loop spans 14 amino acids. Trimming at V came to 4 bases and at J to 1 base, leaving 2 bases not matched to a gene. The CDR3 DNA reads TGTGCCAGCAGCCAACAGGGGGCCCAAGAGACCCAGTACTTC. It translates to CASSQQGAQETQYF. Together with reference TRBV5-4 and TRBJ2-5, the CDR3 gives the full variable domain: ETGVTQSPTHLIKTRGQQVTLRCSSQSGHNTVSWYQQALGQGPQFIFQYYREEENGRGNFPPRFSGLQFPNYSSELNVNALELDDSALYLCASSQQGAQETQYFGPGTRLLVL.

The rearrangement joins TRBV9 to TRBJ2-3; no clear D gene. The V gene's germline CDR1 is SGDLS and CDR2 YYNGEE. Trimming pared 0 bases from V and 2 bases from J, leaving 7 bases between. The CDR3 consists of 14 residues. As DNA, the CDR3 is TGTGCCAGCAGCGTAGCTCCAGCCACAGATACGCAGTATTTT. Its translation is CASSVAPATDTQYF. Full variable domain (remainder filled in from reference TRBV9 and TRBJ2-3): DSGVTQTPKHLITATGQRVTLRCSPRSGDLSVYWYQQSLDQGLQFLIQYYNGEERAKGNILERFSAQQFPDLHSELNLSSLELGDSALYFCASSVAPATDTQYFGPGTRLTVL.

A few counts support this clonotype. V and J are TRBV7-2 and TRBJ2-5; 7 bases map to TRBD1. The CDR3 runs to 15 residues. The trim removed 3 bases at V and 2 bases at J, leaving 6 bases unmatched. Germline CDR1 is SGHTA and CDR2 is FQGNSA. CDR3: CASSFGRDSQETQYF. The CDR3 DNA reads as TGTGCCAGCAGCTTCGGCCGGGACAGTCAAGAGACCCAGTACTTC.

The gene calls are TRBV19 and TRBJ1-5; D not certain. Looked up from germline, CDR1 is LNHDA and CDR2 is SQIVND (reference sequence). The germline V and J ends were trimmed by 0 bases and 2 bases, with 14 bases remaining between them. The CDR3 is made up of 17 amino acids. The CDR3 reads CASSIENGARGNQPQHF. CDR3 nucleotides: TGTGCCAGTAGTATAGAGAATGGCGCGCGAGGCAATCAGCCCCAGCATTTT.

There are a few counts of this clonotype. V usage is TRBV15 and J usage is TRBJ2-3; D might be TRBD1 or TRBD2, each matching 5 bases. CDR1 and CDR2 (germline): LNHNV, YYDKDF (reference sequence). V dropped 4 bases and J dropped 5 bases, with 7 bases sitting between them. The CDR3 loop spans 12 amino acids. This CDR3 reads CATSMRGDTQYF. CDR3 nucleotides: TGTGCCACCAGCATGAGGGGAGATACGCAGTATTTT.

This clonotype was seen a few times. V and J are TRBV5-1 and TRBJ1-4; no firm D call. The CDR3 is made up of 14 amino acids. The germline gives CDR1 SGHRS, CDR2 YFSETQ. Trimming left V 3 bases short and J 8 bases short, with 14 bases between. The CDR3 nucleotides are TGCGCCAGCAGCTCAAGCGGGTCGGGCGAAAAACTGTTTTTT. It yields the protein CASSSSGSGEKLFF.

Written as DNA, the CDR3 is TGTGCCAGCTCACCACCGTTCTTAGCGGGCAATGAGCAGTTCTTC. The encoded protein is CASSPPFLAGNEQFF. The chain combines TRBV18 with TRBJ2-1; TRBD2 agrees at 7 bases. V lost 0 bases, J lost 6 bases, and 5 bases stayed unmatched. The length of the CDR3 is 15 residues. Germline V gene data show CDR1 as KGHSH and CDR2 as LQKENI.

This clonotype was seen a few times. The chain carries TRBV6-2 or TRBV6-3 and TRBJ2-1; 9 positions agree with TRBD2. The trim removed 4 bases at V and 6 bases at J, leaving 13 bases unmatched. CDR3 length equals 17 residues. CDR1 is MNHEY, CDR2 SVGEGT, per germline. CDR3 in DNA: TGTGCCAGCAGTTTGAAAAGTAGCGGGAGTATTGTCAATGAGCAGTTCTTC. Amino acid sequence: CASSLKSSGSIVNEQFF.

This clonotype was observed many times. The chain has TRBV6-1 and TRBJ1-5; 8 bases match TRBD1. The CDR3 runs 15 residues. Per the germline V gene, CDR1 is MNHNS and CDR2 is SASEGT. The J segment lost 0 bases and the V segment lost 6 bases, leaving 4 bases of the junction unmatched. The CDR3 DNA reads as TGTGCCAGCAGCCTAGACAGGGGTAGCAATCAGCCCCAGCATTTT. Its protein is CASSLDRGSNQPQHF.

The chain combines TRBV15 with TRBJ1-5; the D is unclear. The ends were cut back, 5 bases at V and 3 bases at J, with 8 bases in the middle. Germline-derived CDR1 and CDR2 are LNHNV and YYDKDF (reference sequence). This CDR3 is built from 13 residues. The CDR3 spells CATSRQSNQPQHF. CDR3 bases: TGTGCCACCAGCCGTCAGTCCAATCAGCCCCAGCATTTT.

The sample holds a few counts of this clonotype. CDR3 sequence reads: CASSFLGDFTEAFF. The CDR3 nucleotides read TGTGCCAGCAGTTTTCTGGGGGATTTCACTGAAGCTTTCTTT. The rearrangement uses TRBV27 and TRBJ1-1, with D perhaps TRBD1 (5 bases). CDR3 length equals 14 residues. V was clipped by 3 bases and J by 4 bases, with 12 bases between them. CDR1 is MNHEY, CDR2 SMNVEV, per germline (reference sequence).

This clonotype was found a few times. V usage is TRBV5-4 and J usage is TRBJ2-3; D remains unclear. The V gene's germline CDR1 is SGHNT and CDR2 YYREEE (reference sequence). The V gene lost 4 bases and the J gene lost 0 bases, with 12 bases spanning the gap. The CDR3 loop spans 15 amino acids. The CDR3 spells CASSPTTPSTDTQYF. The CDR3 nucleotides are TGTGCCAGCAGCCCCACGACTCCCAGCACAGATACGCAGTATTTT.

This clonotype was seen only a few times. The V gene is TRBV29-1, the J gene TRBJ2-1; 11 bases fit TRBD1. Germline V CDR1 and CDR2: SQVTM, ANQGSEA. The J segment lost 7 bases and the V segment lost 7 bases, leaving 9 bases of the junction unmatched. The CDR3 extends over 14 amino acids. The CDR3 sequence is CSATPGTGGNEQFF. CDR3 in DNA: TGCAGCGCTACCCCCGGGACAGGGGGTAATGAGCAGTTCTTC.

Only a few counts were recorded for this clonotype. The CDR3 DNA reads as TGCGCCAGCAGTTTTACAGGTGGAGGCGAGCAGTACTTC. Amino acids: CASSFTGGGEQYF. This chain joins TRBV5-1 and TRBJ2-7; D may match TRBD1 or TRBD2 (5 bases each). This CDR3 contains 13 residues. V lost 5 bases to trimming and J lost 6 bases, with 15 bases between them. Germline-derived CDR1 and CDR2 are SGHRS and YFSETQ.

The CDR3 region is CASSEVGLYATGANVLTF. Written as DNA, the CDR3 is TGTGCCAGCAGCGAAGTTGGCCTGTACGCTACTGGGGCCAACGTCCTGACTTTC. V gene TRBV12-3 or TRBV12-4 combines with J gene TRBJ2-6; no definite D call. V lost 6 bases and J lost 2, with 20 bases in between. CDR3 length equals 18 residues.

This clonotype was detected only a few times. V is TRBV6-1 and J is TRBJ2-7; possible D gene TRBD2, 5 bases. In germline, CDR1 is MNHNS, CDR2 SASEGT. V was trimmed by 6 bases and J by 2 bases, leaving 11 bases between them. CDR3 size: 13 residues. CDR3 residues: CASRQLGTYEQYF. The CDR3 nucleotides read TGTGCCAGCAGACAACTAGGGACCTACGAGCAGTACTTC.

The rearrangement links TRBV5-1 to TRBJ2-1; possibly TRBD2 for D (6 bases). Trimming stripped 0 bases from V and 6 bases from J, with 19 bases between. The CDR3 totals 17 residues. Per the germline V gene, CDR1 is SGHRS and CDR2 is YFSETQ. The CDR3 sequence: CASSLAEAGGRGNEQFF. As DNA, the CDR3 is TGCGCCAGCAGCTTGGCCGAAGCGGGCGGGCGTGGCAATGAGCAGTTCTTC.

This clonotype was seen only a few times. V usage is TRBV7-9 and J usage is TRBJ2-3, with 7 bases identical to TRBD2. The CDR3 covers 16 residues. The germline V gene encodes CDR1 SEHNR and CDR2 FQNEAQ (reference sequence). J lost 2 bases, V lost 0 bases, and 5 bases had no gene match. The CDR3 DNA reads TGTGCCAGCAGCTTAGCCCTGGGGGGGATCACAGATACGCAGTATTTT. This codes for CASSLALGGITDTQYF. Supplemented by reference TRBV7-9 and TRBJ2-3, the full variable domain reads DTGVSQNPRHKITKRGQNVTFRCDPISEHNRLYWYRQTLGQGPEFLTYFQNEAQLEKSRLLSDRFSAERPKGSFSTLEIQRTEQGDSAMYLCASSLALGGITDTQYFGPGTRLTVL.